This T cell receptor (beta chain) was captured in a study of blood T cell repertoires in COVID-19. Some clones are missing from TCRdb's copy, which holds only in-frame ones; the method was immunoSEQ multiplex PCR. The sample lists some 200,000 clones; around 83% were seen once. Sequencing was done on a sample of peripheral blood. This TCR came from a human donor in a cohort sampled during active COVID-19.

The CDR3 region is CASSLIGGVYGYTF. The CDR3 nucleotides read TGCGCCAGCAGCTTGATAGGGGGCGTCTATGGCTACACCTTC. The chain combines TRBV5-1 with TRBJ1-2, with 7 bases lining up with TRBD1. V dropped 1 base and J dropped 4; count of bases not matched to a gene: 4. Germline CDR1 SGHRS, CDR2 YFSETQ. There are 14 residues in the CDR3.